The 12 T cell receptor beta chains presented below share a single source sample, sequenced in a study of CD8 T cells in ankylosing spondylitis. Study observations and caveats: What appeared characteristic of ankylosing spondylitis blood was a TCR beta motif of fewer than ten highly homologous variants.

Each CDR3 protein is one row after TCRdb ran MiXCR on the 5' RACE reads. This sample has about 200,000 distinct CDR3 sequences, with 7% to 8% found just once. These receptors have no known antigen. The specimen sequenced was blood, either unsorted or a sorted T cell fraction (not recorded which). The receptor source for this set is a male donor with ankylosing spondylitis.

V gene TRBV27 combines with J gene TRBJ2-7; tentative D call: TRBD2 (5 bases). The V and J ends lost 4 bases and 4 bases respectively, with 26 bases between them. Per germline, CDR1 MNHEY and CDR2 SMNVEV (reference sequence). The CDR3 has 18 residues. The CDR3 DNA follows: TGTGCCAGCAGTTGGGAGACAAGCAGCCCCAACAGAGTGTACGAGCAGTACTTC. Protein: CASSWETSSPNRVYEQYF.

The J gene is TRBJ2-7, the V gene TRBV6-1; D might be TRBD2 (6 bases). Germline CDR1 MNHNS, CDR2 SASEGT. V was shortened by 8 bases and J by 3 bases, with 17 bases between the two germline ends. This CDR3 is 14 amino acids long. The CDR3 nucleotides read TGTGCCAGCGGTCCGCGGGGCTTAAACTACGAGCAGTACTTC. Protein: CASGPRGLNYEQYF.

The sample holds many counts of this clonotype. This chain uses TRBV15 with TRBJ2-5; 8 bases line up with TRBD2. V shed 5 bases and J 3 bases; nucleotides not matched to a gene: 11. CDR3 length: 16 residues. The germline CDR1 and CDR2 sequences are LNHNV and YYDKDF (reference sequence). The CDR3 region is CATSPGWVGLEETQYF. As DNA, the CDR3 is TGTGCCACCAGCCCCGGGTGGGTGGGACTAGAAGAGACCCAGTACTTC.

The CDR3 here is CASRDSGGELKQYF. The CDR3 bases are TGCGCCAGCAGAGATAGCGGGGGGGAGTTGAAGCAGTACTTC. V is TRBV5-1 and J is TRBJ2-7; 11 bases agree with TRBD2. With V trimmed by 5 bases and J by 8 bases, 9 bases remained unmatched. The CDR3 covers 14 residues. Germline-derived CDR1 and CDR2 are SGHRS and YFSETQ. Based on the CDR3 plus reference TRBV5-1 and TRBJ2-7, the full variable domain is KAGVTQTPRYLIKTRGQQVTLSCSPISGHRSVSWYQQTPGQGLQFLFEYFSETQRNKGNFPGRFSGRQFSNSRSEMNVSTLELGDSALYLCASRDSGGELKQYFGPGTRLTVT.

The V and J genes are TRBV20-1 and TRBJ1-2; D remains unclear. The V and J ends lost 2 bases and 2 bases respectively, with 24 bases between them. This CDR3 spans 18 amino acids. Germline-derived CDR1 and CDR2 are DFQATT and SNEGSKA (reference sequence). CDR3 DNA: TGCAGTGCTAGACCCCCCCTAGTCGGCACGGGAGGGAACTATGGCTACACCTTC. Translated: CSARPPLVGTGGNYGYTF.

This clonotype was detected only a few times. The genes are TRBV27 and TRBJ2-7; perhaps TRBD1 as D (5 bases). The length of the CDR3 is 13 residues. Trimming removed 5 bases at V and 4 bases at J, with 12 bases between. Per germline, CDR1 MNHEY and CDR2 SMNVEV (reference sequence). CDR3 coding DNA: TGTGCCAGCAGTCCCTCTAAGGGGTACGAGCAGTACTTC. It codes for CASSPSKGYEQYF.

This clonotype was observed many times. The CDR3 DNA is TGCGCCAGCAGCCAAAACACCGGAAACACCGGGGAGCTGTTTTTT. Its protein is CASSQNTGNTGELFF. V gene TRBV4-3 combines with J gene TRBJ2-2; D ambiguous. The germline V gene has CDR1 LGHNA and CDR2 YSLEER. This CDR3 has 15 amino acids. V was cut by 2 bases and J by 2 bases, with 9 bases left in between.

This clonotype was seen ten or more times. The genes are TRBV2 and TRBJ2-5, with 13 nucleotides matching TRBD2. The length of the CDR3 is 18 residues. The V and J ends lost 7 bases and 3 bases, in that order; junction bases with no gene match: 14. The germline V gene encodes CDR1 SNHLY and CDR2 FYNNEI. The CDR3 sequence is CASIFTGTSGTTKETQYF. CDR3 nucleotides: TGTGCCAGCATCTTTACCGGGACTAGCGGGACAACTAAAGAGACCCAGTACTTC.

This clonotype occurred many times. The chain joins TRBV18 to TRBJ2-5, with 9 bases aligning to TRBD1. The germline gives CDR1 KGHSH, CDR2 LQKENI. CDR3 length: 15 amino acids. The junction had 8 bases not matched to a gene; V was cut back by 4 bases and J by 5 bases. CDR3 region: CASSRGTGSSETQYF. DNA of the CDR3: TGTGCCAGCTCACGAGGGACAGGGTCGTCGGAGACCCAGTACTTC.

The sample holds many counts of this clonotype. For the CDR3, the DNA is TGTGCCAGCAGTCCCCGTGGACAGGGAGTGGTCGAGACCCAGTACTTC. It is translated as CASSPRGQGVVETQYF. V is TRBV6-1 and J is TRBJ2-5; 8 bases align to TRBD1. V lost 5 bases to trimming and J lost 5 bases; unmatched junction nucleotides: 13. From germline, CDR1 is MNHNS and CDR2 SASEGT. The CDR3 loop spans 16 amino acids.

This clonotype was seen ten or more times. The V call is TRBV9, the J call TRBJ2-5; TRBD1 agrees at 7 bases. The CDR3 has 16 residues. Looked up from germline, CDR1 is SGDLS and CDR2 is YYNGEE. V dropped 0 bases and J dropped 0; count of bases not matched to a gene: 5. The CDR3 here is CASSVGKGGYQETQYF. CDR3 nucleotides: TGTGCCAGCAGCGTAGGAAAAGGGGGCTACCAAGAGACCCAGTACTTC. The variable domain in full, with the rest retrieved from reference TRBV9 and TRBJ2-5, is DSGVTQTPKHLITATGQRVTLRCSPRSGDLSVYWYQQSLDQGLQFLIQYYNGEERAKGNILERFSAQQFPDLHSELNLSSLELGDSALYFCASSVGKGGYQETQYFGPGTRLLVL.

The chain recombines TRBV9 with TRBJ1-4; TRBD1 is a possible D gene (6 bases). Germline V gene data show CDR1 as SGDLS and CDR2 as YYNGEE. The V and J ends lost 1 base and 8 bases respectively, with 12 bases between them. This CDR3 has 14 residues. The CDR3 sequence: CASSVKQGGEKLFF. CDR3 coding DNA: TGTGCCAGCAGCGTAAAACAGGGTGGAGAAAAACTGTTTTTT.